This TCR beta chain was found in a study of T cells expressing NK-cell markers. Study-wide context: Underlying the TCR beta repertoires were sorted CD3+CD56+NKG2C+, CD3+CD56+NKG2C- and CD3+CD56-NKG2C+ T cells. The eight sequenced donors comprised seven who were HCMV-seropositive and one who was seronegative.

It was by 5'RACE template switching with UMIs that TCR beta cDNA was made. TCRdb derives one entry per CDR3 protein from the 5' RACE reads, leaving out DNA. This sample's clone table lists 400,000 to 550,000 distinct CDR3 sequences. The receptor's source is a woman between 18 and 69 years old in good health. Source material: blood T cells: a sorted CD56 or NKG2C T cell subset, CD4+ or CD8+ T cells, or bulk PBMC T cells (not recorded which).

The CDR3 sequence: CASSLVQDTEAFF. The chain uses TRBV5-1 and TRBJ1-1. CDR3 length: 13 amino acids. CDR1 and CDR2 from the germline V gene are SGHRS and YFSETQ.